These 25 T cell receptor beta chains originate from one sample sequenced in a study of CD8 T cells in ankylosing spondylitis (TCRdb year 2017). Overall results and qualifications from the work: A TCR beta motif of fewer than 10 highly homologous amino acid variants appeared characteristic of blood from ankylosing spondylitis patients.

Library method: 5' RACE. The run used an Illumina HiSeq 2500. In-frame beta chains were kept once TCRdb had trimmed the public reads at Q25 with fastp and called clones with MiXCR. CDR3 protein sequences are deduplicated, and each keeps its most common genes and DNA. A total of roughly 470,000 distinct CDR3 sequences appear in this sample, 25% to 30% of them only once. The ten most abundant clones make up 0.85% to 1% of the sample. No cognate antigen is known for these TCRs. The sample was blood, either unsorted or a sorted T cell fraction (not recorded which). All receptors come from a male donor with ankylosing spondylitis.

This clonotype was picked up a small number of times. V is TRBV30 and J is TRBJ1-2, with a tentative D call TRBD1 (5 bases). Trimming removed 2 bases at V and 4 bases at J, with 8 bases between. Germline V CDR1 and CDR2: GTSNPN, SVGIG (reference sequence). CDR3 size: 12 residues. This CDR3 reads CAWSPGFYGYTF. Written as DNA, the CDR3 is TGTGCCTGGAGTCCAGGGTTCTATGGCTACACCTTC.

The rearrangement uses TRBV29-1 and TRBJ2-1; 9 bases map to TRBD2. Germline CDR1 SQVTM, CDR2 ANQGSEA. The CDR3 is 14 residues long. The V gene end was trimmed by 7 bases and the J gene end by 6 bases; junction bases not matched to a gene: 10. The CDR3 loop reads CSAATSGQINEQFF. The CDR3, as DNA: TGCAGCGCTGCGACTAGCGGCCAAATCAATGAGCAGTTCTTC.

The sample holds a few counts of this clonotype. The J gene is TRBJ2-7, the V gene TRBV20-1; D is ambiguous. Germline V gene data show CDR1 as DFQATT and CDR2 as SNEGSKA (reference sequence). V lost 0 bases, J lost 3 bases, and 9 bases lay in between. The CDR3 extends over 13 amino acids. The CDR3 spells CSARDMGGYEQYV. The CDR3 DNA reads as TGCAGTGCTAGAGATATGGGCGGCTACGAGCAGTACGTC.

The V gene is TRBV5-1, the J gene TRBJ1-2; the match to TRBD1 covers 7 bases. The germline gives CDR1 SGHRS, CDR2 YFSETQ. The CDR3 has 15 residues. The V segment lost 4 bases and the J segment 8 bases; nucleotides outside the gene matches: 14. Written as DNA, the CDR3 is TGCGCCAGCAGCCTCTCAGGACAGGTGTCTCGAGGCTACACCTTC. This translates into CASSLSGQVSRGYTF.

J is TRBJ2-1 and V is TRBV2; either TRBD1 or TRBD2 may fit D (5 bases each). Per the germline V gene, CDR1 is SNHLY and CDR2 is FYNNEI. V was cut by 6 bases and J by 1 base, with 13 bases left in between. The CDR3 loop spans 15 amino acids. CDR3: CASRRDLSSYNEQFF. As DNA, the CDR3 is TGTGCCAGCAGGAGGGACCTATCTTCCTACAATGAGCAGTTCTTC.

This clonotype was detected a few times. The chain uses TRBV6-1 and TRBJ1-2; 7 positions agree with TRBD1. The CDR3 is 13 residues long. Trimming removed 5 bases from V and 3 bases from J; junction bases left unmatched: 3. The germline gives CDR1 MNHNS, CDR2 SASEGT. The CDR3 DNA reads TGTGCCAGCAGTAATGGACAGGACTATGGCTACACCTTC. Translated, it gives CASSNGQDYGYTF.

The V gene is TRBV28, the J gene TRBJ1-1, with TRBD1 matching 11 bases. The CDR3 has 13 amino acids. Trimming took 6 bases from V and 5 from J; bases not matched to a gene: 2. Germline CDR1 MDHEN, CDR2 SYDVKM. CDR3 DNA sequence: TGTGCCAGCAGGGGGACAGGGGGAACTGAAGCTTTCTTT. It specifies CASRGTGGTEAFF.

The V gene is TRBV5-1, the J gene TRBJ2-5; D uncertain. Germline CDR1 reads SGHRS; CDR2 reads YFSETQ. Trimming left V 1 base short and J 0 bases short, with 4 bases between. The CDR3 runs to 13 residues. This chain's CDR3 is CASSLYNQETQYF. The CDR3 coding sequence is TGCGCCAGCAGCTTGTACAACCAAGAGACCCAGTACTTC.

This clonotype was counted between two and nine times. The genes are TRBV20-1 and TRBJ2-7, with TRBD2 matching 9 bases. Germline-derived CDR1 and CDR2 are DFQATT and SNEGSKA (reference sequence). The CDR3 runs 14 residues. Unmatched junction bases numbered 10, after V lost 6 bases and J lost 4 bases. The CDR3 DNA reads TGCAGTGCCGATACCGGGACTAGCTCTTACGAGCAGTACTTC. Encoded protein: CSADTGTSSYEQYF.

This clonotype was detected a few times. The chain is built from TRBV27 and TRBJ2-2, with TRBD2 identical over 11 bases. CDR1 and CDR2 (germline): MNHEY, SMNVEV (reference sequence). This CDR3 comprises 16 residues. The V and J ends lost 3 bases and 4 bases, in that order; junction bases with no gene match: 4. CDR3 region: CASSFRTSGFTGELFF. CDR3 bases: TGTGCCAGCAGTTTCCGGACTAGCGGGTTCACCGGGGAGCTGTTTTTT.

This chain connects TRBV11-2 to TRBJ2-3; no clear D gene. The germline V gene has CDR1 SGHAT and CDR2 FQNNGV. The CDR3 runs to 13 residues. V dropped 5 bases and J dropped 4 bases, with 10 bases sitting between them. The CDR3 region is CASSVDQADTQYF. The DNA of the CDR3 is TGTGCCAGCAGCGTCGACCAGGCAGATACGCAGTATTTT.

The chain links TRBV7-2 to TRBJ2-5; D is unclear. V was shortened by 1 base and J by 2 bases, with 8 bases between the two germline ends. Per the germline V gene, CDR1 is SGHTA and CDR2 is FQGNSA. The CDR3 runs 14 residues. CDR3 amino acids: CASSLDPGQETQYF. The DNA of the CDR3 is TGTGCCAGCAGCTTAGATCCAGGTCAAGAGACCCAGTACTTC.

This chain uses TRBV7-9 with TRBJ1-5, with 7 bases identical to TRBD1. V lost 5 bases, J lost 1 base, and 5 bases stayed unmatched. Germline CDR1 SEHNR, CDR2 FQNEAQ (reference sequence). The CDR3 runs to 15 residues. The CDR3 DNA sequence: TGTGCCAGCAGCCCGGGACAGACAAGCAATCAGCCCCAGCATTTT. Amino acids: CASSPGQTSNQPQHF.

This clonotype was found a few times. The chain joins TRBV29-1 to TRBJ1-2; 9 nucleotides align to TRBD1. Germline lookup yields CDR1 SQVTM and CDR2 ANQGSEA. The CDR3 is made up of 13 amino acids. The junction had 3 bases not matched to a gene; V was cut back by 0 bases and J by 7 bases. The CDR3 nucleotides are TGCAGCGTTGAAGAGGGACAGGGAATTGGCTACACCTTC. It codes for CSVEEGQGIGYTF.

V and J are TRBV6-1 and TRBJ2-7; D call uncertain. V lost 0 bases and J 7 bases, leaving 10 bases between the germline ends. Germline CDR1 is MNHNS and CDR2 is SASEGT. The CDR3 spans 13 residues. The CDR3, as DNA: TGTGCCAGCAGTGAAGCGCTTCAGTGGGAGCAGTACTTC. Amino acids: CASSEALQWEQYF.

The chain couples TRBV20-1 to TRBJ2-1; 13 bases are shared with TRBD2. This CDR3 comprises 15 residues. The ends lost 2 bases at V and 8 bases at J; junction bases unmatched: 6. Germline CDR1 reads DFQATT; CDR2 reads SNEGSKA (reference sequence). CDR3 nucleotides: TGCAGTGCTAGAACTAGCGGGAGGGCCTTGTATGAGCAGTTCTTC. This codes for CSARTSGRALYEQFF.

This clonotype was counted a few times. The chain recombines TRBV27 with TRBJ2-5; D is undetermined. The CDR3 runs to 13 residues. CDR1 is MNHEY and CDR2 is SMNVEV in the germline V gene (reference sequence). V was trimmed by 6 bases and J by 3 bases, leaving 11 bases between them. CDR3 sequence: CASRQWAEETQYF. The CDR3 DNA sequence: TGTGCCAGCAGGCAGTGGGCTGAAGAGACCCAGTACTTC.

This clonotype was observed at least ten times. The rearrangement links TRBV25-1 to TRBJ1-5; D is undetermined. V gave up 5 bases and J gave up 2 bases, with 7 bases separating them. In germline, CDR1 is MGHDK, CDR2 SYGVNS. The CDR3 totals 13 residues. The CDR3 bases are TGTGCCAGCAGTCAGGACGGCAATCAGCCCCAGCATTTT. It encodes CASSQDGNQPQHF.

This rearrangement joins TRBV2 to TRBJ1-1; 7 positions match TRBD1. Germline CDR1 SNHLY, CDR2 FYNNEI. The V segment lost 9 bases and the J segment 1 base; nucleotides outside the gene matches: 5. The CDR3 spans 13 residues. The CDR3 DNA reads TGTGCCAGAACAGGGGTTTCGAACACTGAAGCTTTCTTT. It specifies CARTGVSNTEAFF. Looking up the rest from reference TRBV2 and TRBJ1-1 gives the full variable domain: EPEVTQTPSHQVTQMGQEVILRCVPISNHLYFYWYRQILGQKVEFLVSFYNNEISEKSEIFDDQFSVERPDGSNFTLKIRSTKLEDSAMYFCARTGVSNTEAFFGQGTRLTVV.

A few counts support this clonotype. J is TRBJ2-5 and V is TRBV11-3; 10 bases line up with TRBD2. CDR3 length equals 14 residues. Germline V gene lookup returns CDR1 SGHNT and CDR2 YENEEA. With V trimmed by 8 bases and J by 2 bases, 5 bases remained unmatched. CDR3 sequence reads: CASWSGRGQETQYF. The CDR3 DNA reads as TGTGCCAGCTGGAGCGGGAGGGGTCAAGAGACCCAGTACTTC.

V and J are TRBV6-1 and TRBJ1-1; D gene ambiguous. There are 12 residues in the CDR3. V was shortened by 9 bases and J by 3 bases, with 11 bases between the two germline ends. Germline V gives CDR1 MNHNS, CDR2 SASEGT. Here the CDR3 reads CASKESHTEAFF. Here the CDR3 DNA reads TGTGCCAGTAAGGAGAGCCACACTGAAGCTTTCTTT.

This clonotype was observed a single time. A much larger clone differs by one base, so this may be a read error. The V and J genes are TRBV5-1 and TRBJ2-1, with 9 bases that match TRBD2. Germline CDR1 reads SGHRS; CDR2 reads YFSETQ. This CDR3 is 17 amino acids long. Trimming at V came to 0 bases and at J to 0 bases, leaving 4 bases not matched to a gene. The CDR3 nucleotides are TGCGCCAGCAGCTTGGAAGGTAGCGGGAGCTCCTACAATGAGCAGTTCTTC. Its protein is CASSLEGSGSSYNEQFF.

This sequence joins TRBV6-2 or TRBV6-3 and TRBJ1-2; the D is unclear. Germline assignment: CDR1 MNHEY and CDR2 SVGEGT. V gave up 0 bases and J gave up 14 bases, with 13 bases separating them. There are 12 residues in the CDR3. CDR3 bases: TGTGCCAGCAGTTACTCGATAACCACCACAACCTTC. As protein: CASSYSITTTTF.

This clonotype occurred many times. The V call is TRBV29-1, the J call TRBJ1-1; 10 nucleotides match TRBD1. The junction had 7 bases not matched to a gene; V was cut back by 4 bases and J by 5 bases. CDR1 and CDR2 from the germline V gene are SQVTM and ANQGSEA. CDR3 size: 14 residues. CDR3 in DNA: TGCAGCGTTGGACAGGGGGCGCGAATAACTGAAGCTTTCTTT. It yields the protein CSVGQGARITEAFF.

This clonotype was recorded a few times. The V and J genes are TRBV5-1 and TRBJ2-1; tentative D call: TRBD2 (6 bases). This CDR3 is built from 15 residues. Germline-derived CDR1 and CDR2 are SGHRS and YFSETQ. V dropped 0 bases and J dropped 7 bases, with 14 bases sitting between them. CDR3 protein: CASSLDINGGNEQFF. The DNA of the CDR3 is TGCGCCAGCAGCTTGGACATAAACGGGGGAAATGAGCAGTTCTTC.